The 24 T cell receptor beta chains below come from one sample, sequenced in a study of identical twins. Via MiXCR, TCRdb re-called the 5' RACE reads, giving one row per CDR3 protein. The table lists about 690,000 distinct CDR3 sequences, roughly 6.2% of them singletons, with approximately 2% in the top ten. The sequenced sample was naive T cells sorted from blood. These receptors came from a man in his late teens or twenties in good health.

This clonotype was observed at least ten times. The genes are TRBV20-1 and TRBJ2-7, with 12 bases lining up with TRBD2. CDR3 length: 13 residues. Per germline, CDR1 DFQATT and CDR2 SNEGSKA (reference sequence). Unmatched junction bases numbered 6, after V lost 5 bases and J lost 7 bases. The CDR3 DNA reads as TGCAGTGCTTCTAGCGGGAGGGCCTCAGAGCAGTACGTC. This encodes CSASSGRASEQYV.

The CDR3 region is CASSPKRGSTDTQYF. The CDR3 region has the DNA TGTGCCAGCAGCCCAAAGCGGGGGAGCACAGATACGCAGTATTTT. V is TRBV7-9 and J is TRBJ2-3; 8 bases align to TRBD2. The CDR3 has 15 amino acids. Germline CDR1 is SEHNR and CDR2 is FQNEAQ (reference sequence). V dropped 5 bases and J dropped 0; count of bases not matched to a gene: 4.

V usage is TRBV4-1 and J usage is TRBJ1-1; D not certain. CDR1 is MGHRA, CDR2 YSYEKL, per germline. V shed 1 base and J shed 9 bases, with 15 bases lying between them. The length of the CDR3 is 14 residues. CDR3 coding DNA: TGCGCCAGCAGCCAAGTTTCTGGGCCACAACAAGCTTTCTTT. The encoded protein is CASSQVSGPQQAFF.

This clonotype was detected many times. The chain is built from TRBV6-2 or TRBV6-3 and TRBJ2-5; D remains ambiguous. CDR3 length: 16 amino acids. V gave up 2 bases and J gave up 1 base, with 14 bases separating them. The germline gives CDR1 MNHEY, CDR2 SVGEGT. CDR3 region: CASSYPILNLQETQYF. The CDR3 DNA sequence: TGTGCCAGCAGTTACCCCATCCTCAACCTCCAAGAGACCCAGTACTTC.

The CDR3: CASSLDIVNTQYF. The CDR3 nucleotides are TGTGCCAGCAGCTTAGATATCGTAAATACGCAGTATTTT. The chain employs TRBV11-2 and TRBJ2-3; D gene unclear. Trimming left V 0 bases short and J 7 bases short, with 8 bases between. CDR1 SGHAT and CDR2 FQNNGV come from the germline V gene. The CDR3 contains 13 residues.

Only a few counts were recorded for this clonotype. V usage is TRBV12-3 or TRBV12-4 and J usage is TRBJ2-5; D perhaps matches TRBD1 (6 bases). V was cut by 6 bases and J by 5 bases, with 19 bases left in between. The CDR3 is 15 amino acids. The chain's CDR3 is CASSVKGGWEETQYF. The CDR3 DNA is TGTGCCAGCAGCGTGAAAGGGGGTTGGGAGGAGACCCAGTACTTC.

This clonotype was detected a few times. The chain uses TRBV28 and TRBJ2-2; 10 positions agree with TRBD2. Trimming removed 7 bases from V and 3 bases from J; junction bases left unmatched: 5. Germline values: CDR1 MDHEN, CDR2 SYDVKM. This CDR3 comprises 15 residues. The CDR3 DNA sequence: TGTGCCAGCAAAGGACTAGCGGACTACACCGGGGAGCTGTTTTTT. Its protein product is CASKGLADYTGELFF.

This clonotype was counted a few times. V usage is TRBV20-1 and J usage is TRBJ2-1, with 11 bases identical to TRBD2. After removal of 6 bases from V and 5 bases from J, the junction contained 15 bases not matched to a gene. This CDR3 comprises 17 residues. Germline values: CDR1 DFQATT, CDR2 SNEGSKA (reference sequence). The CDR3 loop reads CSATSGLAARGDNEQFF. For the CDR3, the DNA is TGCAGTGCCACCTCGGGACTAGCGGCCAGGGGGGACAATGAGCAGTTCTTC.

This clonotype was seen just once. The V and J genes are TRBV10-1 and TRBJ1-1; D gene ambiguous. The CDR3 contains 11 residues. The germline CDR1 and CDR2 sequences are WNHNN and SYGVQD (reference sequence). Trimming removed 10 bases at V and 1 base at J, with 7 bases between. CDR3 bases: TGCGCCACACGGAAGAACACTGAAGCTTTCTTT. Translating it yields CATRKNTEAFF.

This clonotype was recorded at least ten times. The CDR3 reads CSAAQLNRDREGLSYNEQFF. CDR3 coding DNA: TGCAGTGCCGCCCAGCTAAACCGGGACAGGGAGGGACTATCTTACAATGAGCAGTTCTTC. The genes are TRBV20-1 and TRBJ2-1; 9 nucleotides line up with TRBD1. The CDR3 is made up of 20 amino acids. Germline V gene sequence: CDR1 DFQATT, CDR2 SNEGSKA (reference sequence). With V trimmed by 6 bases and J by 4 bases, 25 bases remained unmatched.

This clonotype was picked up many times. This chain connects TRBV15 to TRBJ2-3, with 10 bases that match TRBD2. CDR1 LNHNV and CDR2 YYDKDF come from the germline V gene (reference sequence). J gave up 3 bases and V 1 base, and 4 bases lay outside the gene matches. This CDR3 spans 16 amino acids. The CDR3 DNA is TGTGCCACCAGCAGAGGTGGGACTAGCGTGACAGATACGCAGTATTTT. Translating it yields CATSRGGTSVTDTQYF.

This clonotype was counted only a few times. The rearrangement links TRBV14 to TRBJ2-1; D not resolved. CDR1 SGHDN and CDR2 FVKESK come from the germline V gene. V lost 0 bases, J lost 0 bases, and 9 bases lay in between. The CDR3 extends over 16 amino acids. CDR3 DNA sequence: TGTGCCAGCAGCCAAGATTTTGGCTCCTCCTACAATGAGCAGTTCTTC. It codes for CASSQDFGSSYNEQFF.

This clonotype has at least ten counts. This sequence joins TRBV11-2 and TRBJ2-1; 7 bases match TRBD2. In germline, CDR1 is SGHAT, CDR2 FQNNGV. The CDR3 has 14 amino acids. With V trimmed by 1 base and J by 6 bases, 3 bases remained unmatched. The CDR3 protein is CASSLASGGNEQFF. The CDR3 coding sequence is TGTGCCAGCAGCTTAGCTTCGGGGGGCAATGAGCAGTTCTTC.

For this clonotype: The junction departs from germline at one end; a sequencing error may be responsible. This chain links TRBV12-3 or TRBV12-4 with TRBJ2-5; D call uncertain. The CDR3 covers 11 residues. The CDR3 region has the DNA TGTGCCAGCACCCTGGGCCGTCTGGCCCTTTTC. Translation gives CASTLGRLALF.

In this sample, this clonotype turned up many times. V and J are TRBV7-2 and TRBJ2-1, with 15 positions matching TRBD2. The V gene end was trimmed by 4 bases and the J gene end by 8 bases; junction bases not matched to a gene: 0. The CDR3 is 14 residues long. Germline CDR1 and CDR2: SGHTA and FQGNSA. The DNA for the CDR3 is TGTGCCAGCAGCTGGACTAGCGGGAGGGATGAGCAGTTCTTC. The encoded protein is CASSWTSGRDEQFF.

This clonotype was observed a few times. The chain carries TRBV13 and TRBJ2-4; 15 bases match TRBD2. V dropped 5 bases and J dropped 5; count of bases not matched to a gene: 10. The germline gives CDR1 PRHDT, CDR2 FYEKMQ (reference sequence). The CDR3 is 18 amino acids. CDR3: CASSHSGTSGRNENIQYF. The CDR3 region has the DNA TGTGCCAGCAGCCACTCCGGGACTAGCGGGAGGAACGAAAACATTCAGTACTTC. Using reference TRBV13 and TRBJ2-4 for the parts outside the CDR3, the full variable domain is AAGVIQSPRHLIKEKRETATLKCYPIPRHDTVYWYQQGPGQDPQFLISFYEKMQSDKGSIPDRFSAQQFSDYHSELNMSSLELGDSALYFCASSHSGTSGRNENIQYFGAGTRLSVL.

This clonotype has ten or more counts. The genes are TRBV29-1 and TRBJ2-1; 9 bases line up with TRBD1. The CDR3 spans 12 residues. Looked up from germline, CDR1 is SQVTM and CDR2 is ANQGSEA. V was pared by 4 bases and J by 10 bases, with 5 bases of the junction left unmatched. The CDR3 sequence is CSVGDRDGEQFF. The CDR3 coding sequence is TGCAGCGTTGGGGACAGGGATGGGGAGCAGTTCTTC.

This chain connects TRBV4-3 to TRBJ2-6; no firm D call. This CDR3 has 16 residues. V was trimmed by 1 base and J by 3 bases, leaving 10 bases between them. Germline lookup yields CDR1 LGHNA and CDR2 YSLEER. The CDR3 is CASSQVGRGGANVLTF. As DNA, the CDR3 is TGCGCCAGCAGCCAAGTTGGGCGAGGTGGGGCCAACGTCCTGACTTTC.

This clonotype was recorded many times. The V gene is TRBV29-1, the J gene TRBJ2-1; 8 nucleotides line up with TRBD1. V dropped 0 bases and J dropped 4; count of bases not matched to a gene: 8. The CDR3 is made up of 16 amino acids. CDR1 is SQVTM and CDR2 is ANQGSEA in the germline V gene. CDR3 loop: CSVEDEYRTGYNEQFF. CDR3 nucleotide sequence: TGCAGCGTTGAAGACGAGTACAGGACAGGGTACAATGAGCAGTTCTTC.

The chain is built from TRBV7-9 and TRBJ1-5; D not certain. Deletions cut 5 bases from V and 7 bases from J, with 12 bases between. The germline V gene has CDR1 SEHNR and CDR2 FQNEAQ (reference sequence). The CDR3 has 13 residues. CDR3 nucleotides: TGTGCCAGCAGCGGCAGCGCCCCCCAGCCCCAGCATTTT. Protein sequence: CASSGSAPQPQHF.

This clonotype appeared a few times. The V call is TRBV4-2, the J call TRBJ2-3; 14 nucleotides line up with TRBD2. V lost 0 bases to trimming and J lost 8 bases; unmatched junction nucleotides: 10. The germline V gene has CDR1 LGHNA and CDR2 YNFKEQ. The CDR3 has 18 residues. CDR3 nucleotide sequence: TGTGCCAGCAGCCAAGATTGGGTGACTAGCGGGAGGGCCAGTACGCAGTATTTT. It specifies CASSQDWVTSGRASTQYF.

This clonotype has ten or more counts. The chain joins TRBV12-3 or TRBV12-4 to TRBJ2-1; D is unresolved. The V gene lost 3 bases and the J gene lost 8 bases, with 11 bases spanning the gap. This CDR3 is built from 13 residues. The CDR3 bases are TGTGCCAGCAGTTTTCCATCGTGGGATGAGCAGTTCTTC. Its protein product is CASSFPSWDEQFF.

Many counts were recorded for this clonotype. The chain uses TRBV6-1 and TRBJ2-3; D not resolved. Germline V gives CDR1 MNHNS, CDR2 SASEGT. V was shortened by 5 bases and J by 5 bases, with 14 bases between the two germline ends. The CDR3 runs 14 residues. Here the CDR3 reads CASSPRLGEDTQYF. The DNA for the CDR3 is TGTGCCAGCAGTCCCCGGTTGGGCGAAGATACGCAGTATTTT.

The chain links TRBV6-1 to TRBJ2-2; 10 positions match TRBD2. V gave up 2 bases and J gave up 9 bases; unmatched junction bases: 3. From germline, CDR1 is MNHNS and CDR2 SASEGT. This CDR3 has 14 amino acids. The CDR3 here is CASSESLAGRELFF. In DNA, the CDR3 is TGTGCCAGCAGTGAATCACTAGCGGGGAGGGAGCTGTTTTTT.